These 26 T cell receptor beta chains came from one sample sequenced in a study of cytomegalovirus exposure and HLA in healthy donors. PCR employed 60 Vbeta and 13 Jbeta primers. TCRdb's table, derived via immunoSEQ multiplex PCR, lists solely in-frame clones and lacks some. Among more than 90,000 clones listed, 55% to 75% were seen once. The sample was PBMCs. The receptors stem from a man in his thirties or forties in good health and CMV-seropositive.

In the case of this clone: The junction does not match germline at one end; this may be a read error. The chain carries TRBV7-7 and TRBJ1-2; 7 nucleotides line up with TRBD1. Germline lookup yields CDR1 SSHAT and CDR2 FNYEAQ (reference sequence). The CDR3 extends over 15 amino acids. CDR3 DNA: TGTGCTAGCAGCTTAGTATCGAGGGGGCCGTATGGCTACACCTTC. It translates to CASSLVSRGPYGYTF. The variable domain in full, completed from reference TRBV7-7 and TRBJ1-2, reads GAGVSQSPRYKVTKRGQDVTLRCDPISSHATLYWYQQALGQGPEFLTYFNYEAQPDKSGLPSDRFSAERPEGSISTLTIQRTEQRDSAMYRCASSLVSRGPYGYTFGSGTRLTVV.

This clone occurred a few times. This chain joins TRBV6-1 and TRBJ2-7, with 9 positions matching TRBD1. The CDR3 consists of 16 residues. After removal of 2 bases from V and 9 bases from J, the junction contained 14 bases not matched to a gene. Germline V lookup: CDR1 MNHNS, CDR2 SASEGT. The CDR3 nucleotides are TGTGCCAGCAGTGAATGGGGAGGGACAGGGATGATTATGCAGTACTTC. This sequence encodes CASSEWGGTGMIMQYF.

The rearrangement uses TRBV4-1 and TRBJ2-1, with 8 nucleotides matching TRBD2. The CDR3 contains 17 residues. Germline assignment: CDR1 MGHRA and CDR2 YSYEKL. V dropped 4 bases and J dropped 8; count of bases not matched to a gene: 16. CDR3 sequence reads: CASSPQGRSGRVDEQFF. The CDR3 DNA reads TGCGCCAGCAGCCCTCAGGGGCGCAGCGGGAGAGTGGATGAGCAGTTCTTC.

This chain links TRBV5-1 with TRBJ2-5; 7 bases are a match to TRBD1. The CDR3 totals 16 residues. CDR1 is SGHRS, CDR2 YFSETQ, per germline. The junction had 7 bases not matched to a gene; V was cut back by 0 bases and J by 2 bases. This CDR3 is CASSLDRGPSQETQYF. In nucleotides, the CDR3 is TGCGCCAGCAGCTTGGACAGGGGACCCTCACAAGAGACCCAGTACTTC.

The chain couples TRBV5-1 to TRBJ1-2; 8 nucleotides match TRBD1. The junction had 7 bases not matched to a gene; V was cut back by 1 base and J by 5 bases. The germline V gene has CDR1 SGHRS and CDR2 YFSETQ. CDR3 length: 15 residues. The CDR3 spells CASSLTDRGGYGYTF. CDR3 in DNA: TGCGCCAGCAGCTTGACCGACAGGGGTGGGTATGGCTACACCTTC.

The rearrangement uses TRBV7-9 and TRBJ1-2; D unresolved. The CDR3 has 15 amino acids. Trimming removed 1 base at V and 3 bases at J, with 12 bases between. CDR1 and CDR2 (germline): SEHNR, FQNEAQ (reference sequence). The CDR3 sequence: CASSLELGSYYGYTF. For the CDR3, the DNA is TGTGCCAGCAGCTTAGAACTGGGCAGCTACTATGGCTACACCTTC.

The rearrangement links TRBV6-6 to TRBJ1-4; 7 positions match TRBD1. J gave up 5 bases and V 2 bases, and 2 bases lay outside the gene matches. The germline V gene has CDR1 MNHNY and CDR2 SVGAGI (reference sequence). The CDR3 covers 14 residues. CDR3 DNA: TGTGCCAGCAGTTACCGGGACAGAAATGAAAAACTGTTTTTT. As protein: CASSYRDRNEKLFF.

The chain employs TRBV11-3 and TRBJ1-1, with D perhaps matching TRBD1 (6 bases). CDR1 and CDR2 from the germline V gene are SGHNT and YENEEA. The CDR3 length is 14 residues. V was cut by 0 bases and J by 10 bases, with 15 bases left in between. The CDR3 coding sequence is TGTGCCAGCAGCTTAGACCCTCAGACAGGAGCAGCTTTCTTT. This codes for CASSLDPQTGAAFF.

V gene TRBV13 combines with J gene TRBJ1-3; 7 positions agree with TRBD1. CDR1 PRHDT and CDR2 FYEKMQ come from the germline V gene (reference sequence). This CDR3 is built from 16 residues. V lost 5 bases, J lost 0 bases, and 7 bases stayed unmatched. As DNA, the CDR3 is TGTGCCAGCAGCGTTTACAGGGGTGGCTCTGGAAACACCATATATTTT. This sequence encodes CASSVYRGGSGNTIYF.

V gene TRBV11-3 combines with J gene TRBJ1-2; 7 bases are shared with TRBD1. The V and J ends lost 5 bases and 6 bases, in that order; junction bases with no gene match: 9. This CDR3 has 14 residues. CDR1 and CDR2 from the germline V gene are SGHNT and YENEEA. DNA of the CDR3: TGTGCCAGCAGCCCTTGGACAGGCTGGGATGGCTACACCTTC. Protein product: CASSPWTGWDGYTF.

In its sample, this clone was seen a few times. The V and J genes are TRBV7-3 and TRBJ2-1; perhaps TRBD2 as D (6 bases). The CDR3 contains 16 residues. V was pared by 8 bases and J by 0 bases, with 17 bases between. Germline values: CDR1 SGHTA, CDR2 FQGTGA. The CDR3 nucleotides are TGTGCCAGCGGACTGAGCGGGTATAGCTCCTACAATGAGCAGTTCTTC. It is translated as CASGLSGYSSYNEQFF.

The chain joins TRBV9 to TRBJ1-1; D call uncertain. The CDR3 runs 13 residues. Trimming took 6 bases from V and 4 from J, leaving 13 bases between them. Germline CDR1 reads SGDLS; CDR2 reads YYNGEE. The CDR3 sequence is CASNGGEGTEAFF. The CDR3 bases are TGTGCCAGCAATGGAGGAGAGGGCACTGAAGCTTTCTTT.

This chain links TRBV9 with TRBJ2-7, with D possibly TRBD1 on 6 matching bases. This CDR3 has 11 residues. The V and J ends lost 7 bases and 9 bases respectively, with 14 bases between them. CDR1 and CDR2 (germline): SGDLS, YYNGEE. In nucleotides, the CDR3 is TGTGCCAGCGAGAACAGGGTGCCGCAGTACGTC. Translation: CASENRVPQYV.

The chain couples TRBV19 to TRBJ2-5, with a weak D call TRBD2 (6 bases). CDR3 length equals 15 residues. V gave up 6 bases and J gave up 6 bases, with 20 bases separating them. Germline V gene lookup returns CDR1 LNHDA and CDR2 SQIVND (reference sequence). The CDR3 DNA is TGTGCCAGTAGAGGGACTTATCTCGGTGGGCAGACCCAGTACTTC. As protein: CASRGTYLGGQTQYF.

The chain uses TRBV9 and TRBJ2-6, with 9 bases fitting TRBD1. This CDR3 has 18 residues. Looked up from germline, CDR1 is SGDLS and CDR2 is YYNGEE. Losses at the gene ends were 4 bases for V and 2 bases for J; bases not matched to a gene: 10. The CDR3 protein is CASSFRDRVKAGANVLTF. The CDR3 DNA is TGTGCCAGCAGCTTTCGGGACAGGGTGAAGGCTGGGGCCAACGTCCTGACTTTC.

V usage is TRBV9 and J usage is TRBJ2-7; D is ambiguous. CDR3 length: 16 residues. From germline, CDR1 is SGDLS and CDR2 YYNGEE. V gave up 4 bases and J gave up 0 bases, with 17 bases separating them. DNA for the CDR3: TGTGCCAGCAGCACCGACTGCACCGAAAGCTCCTACGAGCAGTACGTC. The encoded protein is CASSTDCTESSYEQYV.

V is TRBV2 and J is TRBJ2-5, with 8 bases aligning to TRBD2. V lost 7 bases to trimming and J lost 2 bases; unmatched junction nucleotides: 15. Germline values: CDR1 SNHLY, CDR2 FYNNEI. CDR3 length equals 17 residues. CDR3 nucleotide sequence: TGTGCCAGCAATAGTCGGGGGGGGCCGACGACGCAAGAGACCCAGTACTTC. Residues: CASNSRGGPTTQETQYF.

V and J are TRBV27 and TRBJ2-5; 8 positions agree with TRBD1. The closer fit of TRBJ2-7 to the DNA end suggests the J call may be wrong. There are 15 residues in the CDR3. The germline V gene encodes CDR1 MNHEY and CDR2 SMNVEV (reference sequence). As DNA, the CDR3 is TGTGCCAGCAGCCTCGGACAGGGAATAAGATACGAGCAGTACTTC. Translating gives CASSLGQGIRYEQYF.

The V call is TRBV28, the J call TRBJ2-2, with a tentative D call TRBD1 (6 bases). This CDR3 spans 17 amino acids. V lost 4 bases and J lost 7, with 22 bases in between. The germline CDR1 and CDR2 sequences are MDHEN and SYDVKM. For the CDR3, the DNA is TGTGCCAGCAGTTCATACCGTTCGGACAGAAGGGTCGGGGAGCTGTTTTTT. This gives the protein CASSSYRSDRRVGELFF.

The gene calls are TRBV25-1 and TRBJ1-4, with a possible D match to TRBD1 (5 bases). The germline CDR1 and CDR2 sequences are MGHDK and SYGVNS. Trimming took off 2 bases at V and 4 bases at J, with 17 bases between the two ends. CDR3 size: 17 residues. CDR3 nucleotides: TGTGCCAGCAGTGAAGGGACTTCCGAGACCTATAATGAAAAACTGTTTTTT. This sequence encodes CASSEGTSETYNEKLFF.

CDR3 residues: CASSSQGLGTEAFF. CDR3 nucleotide sequence: TGTGCCAGCAGTTCGCAGGGGTTGGGCACTGAAGCTTTCTTT. The J gene is TRBJ1-1, the V gene TRBV27; D is possibly TRBD1 (6 bases). V was clipped by 4 bases and J by 4 bases, with 13 bases between them. This CDR3 is built from 14 residues. Germline loops: CDR1 MNHEY, CDR2 SMNVEV (reference sequence).

The CDR3: CASRGSRGVDTQYF. The CDR3, as DNA: TGTGCCAGCAGGGGGAGCAGGGGCGTAGATACGCAGTATTTT. J is TRBJ2-3 and V is TRBV6-5; perhaps TRBD1 as D (6 bases). This CDR3 contains 14 residues. Trimming removed 6 bases at V and 5 bases at J, with 15 bases between. CDR1 and CDR2 from the germline V gene are MNHEY and SVGAGI.

This clone was found once. The genes are TRBV2 and TRBJ1-6; 9 nucleotides match TRBD1. CDR1 is SNHLY and CDR2 is FYNNEI in the germline V gene. This CDR3 contains 17 residues. V lost 5 bases to trimming and J lost 3 bases; unmatched junction nucleotides: 8. The CDR3 is CASSLQGAILYNSPLHF. CDR3 nucleotide sequence: TGTGCCAGCAGTCTACAGGGGGCGATTCTCTATAATTCACCCCTCCACTTT.

The rearrangement joins TRBV29-1 to TRBJ1-3; no clear D gene. V was pared by 4 bases and J by 3 bases, with 10 bases between. Germline assignment: CDR1 SQVTM and CDR2 ANQGSEA. CDR3 length: 13 amino acids. CDR3 nucleotides: TGCAGCGTTGTCGGCAGGTTTGGAAACACCATATATTTT. It codes for CSVVGRFGNTIYF. Looking up the rest from reference TRBV29-1 and TRBJ1-3 gives the full variable domain: SAVISQKPSRDICQRGTSLTIQCQVDSQVTMMFWYRQQPGQSLTLIATANQGSEATYESGFVIDKFPISRPNLTFSTLTVSNMSPEDSSIYLCSVVGRFGNTIYFGEGSWLTVV.

V and J are TRBV7-2 and TRBJ2-7, with 7 bases identical to TRBD2. The germline gives CDR1 SGHTA, CDR2 FQGNSA. Losses at the gene ends were 5 bases for V and 6 bases for J; bases not matched to a gene: 13. The CDR3 consists of 15 residues. CDR3 residues: CASSKGASGAGEQYV. The CDR3 DNA sequence: TGTGCCAGCAGCAAAGGAGCTAGCGGAGCCGGCGAGCAGTACGTC.

The J gene is TRBJ1-5, the V gene TRBV5-1, with 7 bases aligning to TRBD1. Germline-derived CDR1 and CDR2 are SGHRS and YFSETQ. The CDR3 is 15 residues long. V dropped 0 bases and J dropped 4; count of bases not matched to a gene: 4. CDR3 nucleotides: TGCGCCAGCAGCTTGGAGGGGGCCCTAAATCAGCCCCAGCATTTT. This gives the protein CASSLEGALNQPQHF.